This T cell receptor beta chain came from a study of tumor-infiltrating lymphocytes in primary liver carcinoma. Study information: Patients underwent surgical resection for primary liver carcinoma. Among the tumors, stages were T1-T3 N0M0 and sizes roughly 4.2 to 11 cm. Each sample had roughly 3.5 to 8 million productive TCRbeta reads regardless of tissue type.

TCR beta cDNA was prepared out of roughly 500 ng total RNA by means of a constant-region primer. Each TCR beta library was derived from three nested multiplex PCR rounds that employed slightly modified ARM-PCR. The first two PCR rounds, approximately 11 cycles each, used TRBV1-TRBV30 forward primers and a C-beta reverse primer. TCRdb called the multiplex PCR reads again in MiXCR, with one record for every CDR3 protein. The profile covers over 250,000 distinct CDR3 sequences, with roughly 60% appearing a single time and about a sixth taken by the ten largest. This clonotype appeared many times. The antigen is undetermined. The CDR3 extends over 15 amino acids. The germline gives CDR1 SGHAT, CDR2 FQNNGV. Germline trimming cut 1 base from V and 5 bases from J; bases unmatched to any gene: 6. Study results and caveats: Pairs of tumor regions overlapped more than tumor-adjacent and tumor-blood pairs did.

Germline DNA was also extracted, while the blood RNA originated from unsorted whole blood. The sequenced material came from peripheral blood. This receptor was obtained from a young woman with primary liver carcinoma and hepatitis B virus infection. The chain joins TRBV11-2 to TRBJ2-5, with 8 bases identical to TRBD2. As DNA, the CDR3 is TGTGCCAGCAGCTTAGTCCGGGGCGGGAGGGAGACCCAGTACTTC. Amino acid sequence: CASSLVRGGRETQYF. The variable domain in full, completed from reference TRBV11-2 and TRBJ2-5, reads EAGVAQSPRYKIIEKRQSVAFWCNPISGHATLYWYQQILGQGPKLLIQFQNNGVVDDSQLPKDRFSAERLKGVDSTLKIQPAKLEDSAVYLCASSLVRGGRETQYFGPGTRLLVL.